The 10 T cell receptor beta chains in this list originate from one sample, sequenced in a study of T cells in Graves' hyperthyroidism and ophthalmopathy. Amplified TCR beta CDR3 regions derived from RNA transcripts. In the first-round RT-PCR of the TCR CDR3, the HTBI primer set was used. MiXCR was run by TCRdb on the multiplex PCR reads, yielding one entry per CDR3 protein. The sample consists of almost 600,000 distinct CDR3 sequences, about half of them appearing once. The sample consisted of peripheral blood or thyroid tissue (not recorded which). The receptors were sampled from a woman aged 18 to 35 with Graves' hyperthyroidism.

CDR3: CATSRFRQGAFNEQFF. DNA for the CDR3: TGTGCCACCAGCAGATTTCGACAGGGGGCTTTCAATGAGCAGTTCTTC. The chain employs TRBV15 and TRBJ2-5; TRBD1 agrees at 10 bases. The end of the DNA is better explained by TRBJ2-1, so the J call may be wrong. In germline, CDR1 is LNHNV, CDR2 YYDKDF (reference sequence). The CDR3 consists of 16 residues.

J is TRBJ1-2 and V is TRBV29-1; maybe TRBD1 (6 bases). This CDR3 contains 11 residues. The germline gives CDR1 SQVTM, CDR2 ANQGSEA. In DNA form, the CDR3 reads TGCAGACTACGGGGGGGCTCTGGCTACACCTTC. It codes for CRLRGGSGYTF.

V gene TRBV29-1 combines with J gene TRBJ1-2, with D perhaps matching TRBD1 (5 bases). The CDR3 is 12 amino acids. CDR1 and CDR2 from the germline V gene are SQVTM and ANQGSEA. V was trimmed by 0 bases and J by 8 bases, leaving 10 bases between them. CDR3 nucleotides: TGCAGCGTTGAAGAGGGGGTCACCGGCTACACCTTC. It encodes CSVEEGVTGYTF.

V usage is TRBV7-3 and J usage is TRBJ2-5, with TRBD2 identical over 15 bases. Germline CDR1 reads SGHTA; CDR2 reads FQGTGA. The CDR3 is made up of 18 amino acids. The ends lost 3 bases at V and 4 bases at J; junction bases unmatched: 9. The CDR3, as DNA: TGTGCCAGCAGCTTGGGACTAGCGGGAGGTCGGGTGGGAGAGACCCAGTACTTC. Its protein product is CASSLGLAGGRVGETQYF.

The rearrangement joins TRBV29-1 to TRBJ2-5; maybe TRBD1 (5 bases). The CDR3 extends over 13 amino acids. The V gene's germline CDR1 is SQVTM and CDR2 ANQGSEA. Trimming pared 7 bases from V and 9 bases from J, leaving 21 bases between. The CDR3 is CSERTGYAGAQYF. Written as DNA, the CDR3 is TGCAGCGAGAGAACAGGTTATGCTGGGGCCCAGTACTTC.

This clonotype has only a few counts. The CDR3, as DNA: TGCAGCGTGAGGGAGCGGGAGGTCGAGCATTTT. This translates into CSVREREVEHF. This rearrangement joins TRBV29-1 to TRBJ1-5, with unresolved D. The V gene lost 6 bases and the J gene lost 14 bases, with 17 bases spanning the gap. The length of the CDR3 is 11 residues. The germline V gene has CDR1 SQVTM and CDR2 ANQGSEA.

This clonotype has ten or more counts. The chain combines TRBV19 with TRBJ1-5; weak D call: TRBD1 (5 bases). V lost 3 bases, J lost 9 bases, and 12 bases lay in between. Per germline, CDR1 LNHDA and CDR2 SQIVND (reference sequence). The CDR3 covers 13 residues. Here the CDR3 DNA reads TGTGCCAGTAGTATGGACAATCGTTGGCCCCAGCATTTT. This gives the protein CASSMDNRWPQHF.

This clonotype was counted many times. This chain connects TRBV12-3 or TRBV12-4 to TRBJ1-1; a possible D gene is TRBD1 (5 bases). This CDR3 contains 15 residues. V was cut by 3 bases and J by 3 bases, with 14 bases left in between. CDR3 coding DNA: TGTGCCAGCAGTTTTCCCGTGGCGGGGGACACTGAAGCTTTCTTT. This sequence encodes CASSFPVAGDTEAFF.

Worth noting for this clonotype: At one boundary the junction diverges from the germline segment, which might be a read error. The rearrangement uses TRBV6-5 and TRBJ2-7, with D maybe TRBD2 (5 bases). CDR1 is MNHEY, CDR2 SVGAGI, per germline. The CDR3 contains 13 residues. CDR3 sequence reads: CASSYGGSYKQYF. The CDR3 DNA sequence: TGTGCTAGCAGTTACGGAGGTTCCTACAAGCAGTACTTC.

Of note for this clonotype: One end of the junction varies from germline; a read error may be responsible. The V gene is TRBV6-1, the J gene TRBJ2-6, with 7 bases fitting TRBD1. Looked up from germline, CDR1 is MNHNS and CDR2 is SASEGT. This CDR3 is built from 17 residues. CDR3 DNA sequence: TGTGCCGGCAGTAATTCCGGGACAGCCTCTGGGGCCAACGTCCTGACTTTC. It encodes CAGSNSGTASGANVLTF.